This T cell receptor beta chain was found in a study of OX40 agonist ivuxolimab in advanced cancers. Profiled with immunoSEQ multiplex PCR; TCRdb holds only in-frame clones, not every one. The sample yields about 36,000 clones, just under 75% seen once. Germline V gene lookup returns CDR1 MNHNS and CDR2 SASEGT. The CDR3 runs to 14 residues. V lost 1 base to trimming and J lost 4 bases, with 9 bases between them. The chain employs TRBV6-1 and TRBJ2-3, with D unresolved. The TCR sequence derives from an adult with an advanced solid tumor such as melanoma, head and neck, liver or kidney cancer. The sequencing used CD4+ or CD8+ T cells sorted from blood, collected in a trial of the OX40 agonist ivuxolimab. The CDR3 is CASSEGPASDTQYF. CDR3 in DNA: TGTGCCAGCAGTGAAGGACCGGCTTCAGATACGCAGTATTTT.